One sample yielded the 8 T cell receptor beta chains listed below, sequenced in a study of blood T cell repertoires in COVID-19. TCRdb keeps only in-frame clones here, not all; method: immunoSEQ multiplex PCR. The sample gives about 150,000 clones, roughly 84% of which show up once; 8.3% is in the top ten. Sequenced: peripheral blood. The receptors were sampled from a woman aged 55-69 years with COVID-19, enrolled during active disease.

This chain connects TRBV5-1 to TRBJ1-1, with TRBD1 matching 12 bases. Losses at the gene ends were 9 bases for V and 2 bases for J; bases not matched to a gene: 11. Germline V gene data show CDR1 as SGHRS and CDR2 as YFSETQ. The CDR3 is made up of 16 amino acids. CDR3: CATAPGTGGGNTEAFF. DNA of the CDR3: TGCGCCACCGCCCCCGGGACAGGGGGCGGAAACACTGAAGCTTTCTTT.

The chain has TRBV5-1 and TRBJ2-3; TRBD2 matches at 9 bases. V gave up 4 bases and J gave up 0 bases; unmatched junction bases: 6. The V gene's germline CDR1 is SGHRS and CDR2 YFSETQ. The CDR3 sequence is 16 residues long. Here the CDR3 reads CASSLSSGISTDTQYF. CDR3 DNA: TGCGCCAGCAGCCTCTCTAGCGGGATCAGCACAGATACGCAGTATTTT.

This chain connects TRBV13 to TRBJ1-6, with D possibly matching TRBD1 (6 bases). The CDR3 covers 18 residues. The ends were cut back, 2 bases at V and 7 bases at J, with 21 bases in the middle. Per the germline V gene, CDR1 is PRHDT and CDR2 is FYEKMQ (reference sequence). The CDR3 DNA reads TGTGCCAGCAGCTTAAAACAGTATGAGGGGGGGAACAATTCACCCCTCCACTTT. Translating gives CASSLKQYEGGNNSPLHF.

This chain connects TRBV9 to TRBJ2-6; TRBD2 aligns across 10 bases. The germline gives CDR1 SGDLS, CDR2 YYNGEE. This CDR3 region has 19 residues. The V gene end was trimmed by 3 bases and the J gene end by 0 bases; junction bases not matched to a gene: 9. In DNA, the CDR3 is TGTGCCAGCAGCGGAGGGAGTAGCGGGGGGCGCTCTGGGGCCAACGTCCTGACTTTC. Encoded protein: CASSGGSSGGRSGANVLTF.

The genes are TRBV9 and TRBJ2-1; the D gene is possibly TRBD2 (6 bases). Per the germline V gene, CDR1 is SGDLS and CDR2 is YYNGEE. The V and J ends lost 0 bases and 6 bases respectively, with 13 bases between them. The CDR3 consists of 15 residues. This chain's CDR3 is CASSVATEGRNEQFF. The CDR3 region has the DNA TGTGCCAGCAGCGTAGCTACGGAGGGCCGCAATGAGCAGTTCTTC. Full variable domain (missing parts from reference TRBV9 and TRBJ2-1): DSGVTQTPKHLITATGQRVTLRCSPRSGDLSVYWYQQSLDQGLQFLIQYYNGEERAKGNILERFSAQQFPDLHSELNLSSLELGDSALYFCASSVATEGRNEQFFGPGTRLTVL.

The V gene is TRBV5-1, the J gene TRBJ1-5, with 11 bases that match TRBD1. This CDR3 is 15 amino acids long. CDR1 and CDR2 (germline): SGHRS, YFSETQ. The V segment lost 4 bases and the J segment 6 bases; nucleotides outside the gene matches: 6. In DNA form, the CDR3 reads TGCGCCAGCAGCCCTGGACAGGGGGCTGCTCAGCCCCAGCATTTT. Protein: CASSPGQGAAQPQHF.

The chain joins TRBV27 to TRBJ2-1; D may be TRBD1 (6 bases). Germline V gene data show CDR1 as MNHEY and CDR2 as SMNVEV (reference sequence). V lost 7 bases and J 4 bases, leaving 17 bases between the germline ends. This CDR3 contains 15 residues. CDR3 nucleotides: TGTGCCAGCACCCTAATGGGGACACAGTACAATGAGCAGTTCTTC. Translation: CASTLMGTQYNEQFF.

This sequence joins TRBV5-4 and TRBJ1-1; possible D gene TRBD1, 5 bases. Germline lookup yields CDR1 SGHNT and CDR2 YYREEE (reference sequence). The V end was cut by 0 bases, the J end by 3 bases, with 12 bases between. The CDR3 extends over 15 amino acids. In nucleotides, the CDR3 is TGTGCCAGCAGCTTGGCCCCAGGGAGGGACACTGAAGCTTTCTTT. Amino acids: CASSLAPGRDTEAFF.